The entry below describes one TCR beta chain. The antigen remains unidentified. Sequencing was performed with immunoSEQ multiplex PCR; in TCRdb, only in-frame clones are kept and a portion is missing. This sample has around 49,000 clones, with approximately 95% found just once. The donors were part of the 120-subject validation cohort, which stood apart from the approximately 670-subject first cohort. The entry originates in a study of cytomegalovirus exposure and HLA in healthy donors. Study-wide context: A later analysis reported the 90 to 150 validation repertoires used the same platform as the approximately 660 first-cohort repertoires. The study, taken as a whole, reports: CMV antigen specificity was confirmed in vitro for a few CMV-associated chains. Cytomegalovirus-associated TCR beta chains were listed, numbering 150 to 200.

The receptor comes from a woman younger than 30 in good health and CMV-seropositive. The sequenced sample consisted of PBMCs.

The DNA for the CDR3 is TGCGCCAGCGGACTAGCGGGACAAGAGACCCAGTACTTC. This translates into CASGLAGQETQYF. The chain uses TRBV5-1 and TRBJ2-5, with 12 bases aligning to TRBD2. The germline CDR1 and CDR2 sequences are SGHRS and YFSETQ. With 7 bases clipped from V and 2 bases from J, the junction kept 0 bases outside the gene matches. The CDR3 has 13 amino acids.